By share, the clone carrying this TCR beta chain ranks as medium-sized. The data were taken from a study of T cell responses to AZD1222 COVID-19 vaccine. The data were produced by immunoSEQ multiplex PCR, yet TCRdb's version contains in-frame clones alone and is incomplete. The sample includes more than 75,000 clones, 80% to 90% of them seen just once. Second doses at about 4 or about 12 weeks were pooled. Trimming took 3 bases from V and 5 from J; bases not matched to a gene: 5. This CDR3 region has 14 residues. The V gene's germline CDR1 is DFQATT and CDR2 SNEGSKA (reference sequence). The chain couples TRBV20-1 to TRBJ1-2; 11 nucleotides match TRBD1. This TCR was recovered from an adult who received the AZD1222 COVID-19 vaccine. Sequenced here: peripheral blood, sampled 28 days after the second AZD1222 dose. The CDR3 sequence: CSASGQGAVYGYTF. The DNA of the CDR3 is TGCAGTGCTAGTGGACAGGGGGCAGTGTATGGCTACACCTTC.